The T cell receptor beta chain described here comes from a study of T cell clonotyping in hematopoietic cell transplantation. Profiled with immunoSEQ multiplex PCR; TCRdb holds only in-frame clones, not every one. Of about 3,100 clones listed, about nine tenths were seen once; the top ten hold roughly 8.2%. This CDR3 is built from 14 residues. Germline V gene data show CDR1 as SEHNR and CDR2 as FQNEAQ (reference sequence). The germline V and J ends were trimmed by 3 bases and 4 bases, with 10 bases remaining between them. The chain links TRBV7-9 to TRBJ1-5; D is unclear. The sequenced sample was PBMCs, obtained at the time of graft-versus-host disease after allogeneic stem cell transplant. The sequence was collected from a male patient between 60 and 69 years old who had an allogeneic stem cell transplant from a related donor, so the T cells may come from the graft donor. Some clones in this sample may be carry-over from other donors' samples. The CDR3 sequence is CASSLGLENQPQHF. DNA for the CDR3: TGTGCCAGCAGCTTGGGGTTAGAGAATCAGCCCCAGCATTTT.